The clone carrying this T cell receptor (beta chain) has at least ten counts. In germline, CDR1 is SNHLY, CDR2 FYNNEI. The CDR3 length is 15 residues. The germline V and J ends were trimmed by 4 bases and 3 bases, with 13 bases remaining between them. These data belong to a study of T cells in Graves' hyperthyroidism and ophthalmopathy. RNA transcripts provided the source from which TCR beta CDR3 regions were amplified. The HTBI primer set drove a first-round RT-PCR of the TCR CDR3. TCRdb called the multiplex PCR reads again in MiXCR, with one record for every CDR3 protein. There are more than 650,000 distinct CDR3 sequences in the sample; around 13% occur only once, and roughly 10% lies in the top ten. Patients were aged 18 to 65, had disease duration under 2 months, and had newly diagnosed hyperthyroidism.

The J gene is TRBJ1-5, the V gene TRBV2, with D perhaps matching TRBD1 (6 bases). The sequencing sample was made of blood. The TCR originated in a woman aged 18-29 years with Graves' hyperthyroidism. The CDR3 DNA is TGTGCCAGCAGTGCCCCGGACAGCCACAATCAGCCCCAGCATTTT. This encodes CASSAPDSHNQPQHF.